The 27 T cell receptor beta chains reported below all come from one sample, sequenced in a study of OX40 agonist ivuxolimab in advanced cancers. Method: immunoSEQ multiplex PCR; TCRdb's copy keeps in-frame clones and lacks some. The sample has 97,000 or so clones, roughly 89% seen once. Sequenced material: CD4+ or CD8+ T cells sorted from blood, taken in a trial of the OX40 agonist ivuxolimab. The receptors were gathered from an adult with an advanced solid tumor such as melanoma, head and neck, liver or kidney cancer.

The J gene is TRBJ2-7, the V gene TRBV19; 12 bases line up with TRBD2. Looked up from germline, CDR1 is LNHDA and CDR2 is SQIVND (reference sequence). V lost 5 bases and J lost 3; bases outside the gene matches: 5. This CDR3 has 15 residues. DNA for the CDR3: TGTGCCAGTAGTTCCCTAGCGGGAGGGAGCTACGAGCAGTACTTC. It yields the protein CASSSLAGGSYEQYF. Complete variable domain (other parts from reference TRBV19 and TRBJ2-7): DGGITQSPKYLFRKEGQNVTLSCEQNLNHDAMYWYRQDPGQGLRLIYYSQIVNDFQKGDIAEGYSVSREKKESFPLTVTSAQKNPTAFYLCASSSLAGGSYEQYFGPGTRLTVT.

V gene TRBV21-1 combines with J gene TRBJ2-3. TRBV21-1 is given as a pseudogene. This CDR3 is built from 13 residues. CDR3 residues: CASSQVRRNTQYF. As DNA, the CDR3 is TGTGCCAGCAGCCAGGTTAGGAGAAATACGCAGTATTTT.

The V and J genes are TRBV11-2 and TRBJ2-5; D unresolved. The CDR3 length is 12 residues. V lost 4 bases to trimming and J lost 4 bases, with 7 bases between them. Germline V gene sequence: CDR1 SGHAT, CDR2 FQNNGV. The CDR3 spells CASSSTRETQYF. In nucleotides, the CDR3 is TGTGCCAGCAGCTCGACCAGAGAGACCCAGTACTTC.

V and J are TRBV6-1 and TRBJ2-6; 8 bases match TRBD2. V gave up 2 bases and J gave up 0 bases; unmatched junction bases: 6. This CDR3 comprises 18 residues. Germline V gene sequence: CDR1 MNHNS, CDR2 SASEGT. CDR3 sequence reads: CASSELVSGGSGANVLTF. The CDR3, as DNA: TGTGCCAGCAGTGAATTAGTCAGCGGGGGCTCTGGGGCCAACGTCCTGACTTTC.

The chain uses TRBV29-1 and TRBJ2-7, with D perhaps given as TRBD1 or TRBD2 (5 bases each). The germline gives CDR1 SQVTM, CDR2 ANQGSEA. V lost 6 bases to trimming and J lost 4 bases, with 19 bases between them. This CDR3 is 14 amino acids long. The CDR3 spells CSVAILDWGYEQYF. The DNA for the CDR3 is TGCAGCGTCGCCATCCTAGATTGGGGGTACGAGCAGTACTTC.

The J gene is TRBJ1-2, the V gene TRBV7-8; TRBD1 matches at 7 bases. Per germline, CDR1 SGHVS and CDR2 FQNEAQ. The length of the CDR3 is 18 residues. After removal of 1 base from V and 5 bases from J, the junction contained 16 bases not matched to a gene. As DNA, the CDR3 is TGTGCCAGCAGCTTAGAGGGTCAGGGGGTGTACAAGAGTTATGGCTACACCTTC. It is translated as CASSLEGQGVYKSYGYTF.

A single count supports this clone. An end of the junction differs from the germline gene, which may be a read error. The chain uses TRBV6-1 and TRBJ2-3, with 7 bases matching TRBD1. Per the germline V gene, CDR1 is MNHNS and CDR2 is SASEGT. The CDR3 contains 10 residues. The CDR3 DNA reads TGTGCCAGCAGGTTGGGACAGCAAACTTTT. This gives the protein CASRLGQQTF.

This clone was picked up a small number of times. V usage is TRBV30 and J usage is TRBJ2-3; TRBD2 aligns across 8 bases. The CDR3 sequence is 20 residues long. The V segment lost 3 bases and the J segment 8 bases; nucleotides outside the gene matches: 28. The germline CDR1 and CDR2 sequences are GTSNPN and SVGIG (reference sequence). The CDR3 protein is CAWREDFPVYREGSLGTQYF. In nucleotides, the CDR3 is TGTGCCTGGAGAGAAGATTTCCCCGTCTACCGGGAGGGCTCCCTTGGTACGCAGTATTTT.

The genes are TRBV28 and TRBJ2-3; TRBD2 matches 11 bases. From germline, CDR1 is MDHEN and CDR2 SYDVKM. Germline trimming cut 2 bases from V and 4 bases from J; bases unmatched to any gene: 11. This CDR3 spans 18 amino acids. DNA of the CDR3: TGTGCCAGCAGTTTACCCCCCCAACTAGCGGGAGCAGCAGATACGCAGTATTTT. It is translated as CASSLPPQLAGAADTQYF.

The V call is TRBV7-8, the J call TRBJ1-4; TRBD1 might be the D (5 bases). The germline CDR1 and CDR2 sequences are SGHVS and FQNEAQ. V was clipped by 5 bases and J by 10 bases, with 17 bases between them. CDR3 length equals 14 residues. The CDR3 DNA follows: TGTGCCAGCAGCCGACTCCGGGACCGAGGAAAACTGTTTTTT. Amino acid sequence: CASSRLRDRGKLFF. The whole variable domain, remainder taken from reference TRBV7-8 and TRBJ1-4, is GAGVSQSPRYKVAKRGQDVALRCDPISGHVSLFWYQQALGQGPEFLTYFQNEAQLDKSGLPSDRFFAERPEGSVSTLKIQRTQQEDSAVYLCASSRLRDRGKLFFGSGTQLSVL.

The chain links TRBV2 to TRBJ2-5; 9 bases are shared with TRBD2. CDR3 length: 15 residues. CDR1 is SNHLY and CDR2 is FYNNEI in the germline V gene. J gave up 5 bases and V 5 bases, and 9 bases lay outside the gene matches. CDR3 coding DNA: TGTGCCAGCAGTCTATCGGGCGGGAGGGACGAGACCCAGTACTTC. It translates to CASSLSGGRDETQYF.

This clone was picked up one time. V and J are TRBV14 and TRBJ1-4, with D uncertain. The CDR3 has 15 amino acids. Germline lookup yields CDR1 SGHDN and CDR2 FVKESK. The V end lost 1 base, the J end lost 4 bases, and 10 bases lay between the germline ends. The CDR3, as DNA: TGTGCCAGCAGCCAAGGGCAGGCGCGTAATGAAAAACTGTTTTTT. This encodes CASSQGQARNEKLFF.

The V gene is TRBV5-1, the J gene TRBJ2-7; possibly TRBD2 for D (6 bases). V lost 1 base to trimming and J lost 4 bases, with 15 bases between them. The CDR3 spans 15 residues. CDR1 is SGHRS, CDR2 YFSETQ, per germline. As DNA, the CDR3 is TGCGCCAGCAGCTTGCCCGGGAGTCGGGAGTACGAGCAGTACTTC. It codes for CASSLPGSREYEQYF.

V and J are TRBV14 and TRBJ2-2, with D perhaps TRBD1 (5 bases). Germline CDR1 SGHDN, CDR2 FVKESK. The CDR3 totals 16 residues. V was clipped by 3 bases and J by 2 bases, with 13 bases between them. CDR3 in DNA: TGTGCCAGCAGCCATTCCGCAGGGCTAAACACCGGGGAGCTGTTTTTT. It specifies CASSHSAGLNTGELFF.

The chain is built from TRBV29-1 and TRBJ1-2, with a tentative D call TRBD1 (6 bases). CDR1 is SQVTM and CDR2 is ANQGSEA in the germline V gene. The V end was cut by 7 bases, the J end by 4 bases, with 13 bases between. The length of the CDR3 is 12 residues. The DNA of the CDR3 is TGCAGCGCCTCCCAAGGGGGCTATGGCTACACCTTC. Translating gives CSASQGGYGYTF.

The rearrangement uses TRBV2 and TRBJ2-7; D gene uncertain. From germline, CDR1 is SNHLY and CDR2 FYNNEI. The CDR3 is 12 residues long. V was trimmed by 6 bases and J by 3 bases, leaving 9 bases between them. The CDR3 reads CASSTANYEQYF. The CDR3 region has the DNA TGTGCCAGCAGCACAGCGAACTACGAGCAGTACTTC.

The gene calls are TRBV5-4 and TRBJ2-4, with D perhaps matching TRBD2 (5 bases). Germline V gene data show CDR1 as SGHNT and CDR2 as YYREEE (reference sequence). Trimming cost V 2 bases and J 7 bases, with 10 bases left between them. This CDR3 is built from 13 residues. The CDR3 protein is CASSLGSGNIQYF. The CDR3 DNA is TGTGCCAGCAGCTTAGGGAGTGGGAACATTCAGTACTTC.

V gene TRBV29-1 combines with J gene TRBJ2-7; the D gene is possibly TRBD1 (5 bases). V lost 0 bases and J 6 bases, leaving 18 bases between the germline ends. Germline V lookup: CDR1 SQVTM, CDR2 ANQGSEA. This CDR3 is built from 15 residues. CDR3 residues: CSVEEVQGRFGEQYF. The DNA of the CDR3 is TGCAGCGTTGAAGAAGTCCAGGGAAGATTCGGCGAGCAGTACTTC.

This chain uses TRBV4-1 with TRBJ1-2; D is possibly TRBD1 (5 bases). The CDR3 is 15 residues long. CDR1 is MGHRA, CDR2 YSYEKL, per germline. Trimming removed 0 bases at V and 3 bases at J, with 11 bases between. CDR3: CASSQETARDYGYTF. CDR3 nucleotides: TGCGCCAGCAGCCAAGAGACAGCGCGCGACTATGGCTACACCTTC.

The sample holds one count of this clone. The chain joins TRBV28 to TRBJ2-1; 9 bases match TRBD1. J lost 14 bases, V lost 6 bases, and 17 bases had no gene match. Germline lookup yields CDR1 MDHEN and CDR2 SYDVKM. CDR3 length: 15 residues. CDR3 protein: CASRAGRDRASWKFF. The CDR3 DNA is TGTGCCAGCAGGGCGGGGCGGGACAGGGCATCCTGGAAGTTCTTC.

The rearrangement joins TRBV27 to TRBJ1-6; the match to TRBD1 covers 9 bases. CDR3 length equals 20 residues. Trimming removed 6 bases from V and 9 bases from J; junction bases left unmatched: 24. CDR1 is MNHEY and CDR2 is SMNVEV in the germline V gene (reference sequence). CDR3 DNA: TGTGCCAGCAGGGGTTTGACCGGGACAGGGATTCGCATCTCTAGTTCACCCCTCCACTTT. Translating it yields CASRGLTGTGIRISSSPLHF.

The chain links TRBV23-1 to TRBJ2-1; D may be TRBD1 (6 bases). TRBV23-1 is an open reading frame whose function is uncertain. V was clipped by 9 bases and J by 7 bases, with 22 bases between them. CDR3 size: 15 residues. CDR3 DNA sequence: TGCGCCAGACCACGCCTCCAGGGGACCCCTAATGAGCAGTTCTTC. Its translation is CARPRLQGTPNEQFF.

The CDR3 DNA sequence: TGTGCCAGCAGTTTATCCGGGACAGGGTCTGGCGAGCAGTACTTC. Amino acid sequence: CASSLSGTGSGEQYF. The chain has TRBV28 and TRBJ2-7; 9 bases are a match to TRBD1. The CDR3 loop spans 15 amino acids. Germline trimming cut 1 base from V and 6 bases from J; bases unmatched to any gene: 7. Germline V gives CDR1 MDHEN, CDR2 SYDVKM.

The chain has TRBV5-1 and TRBJ2-2; D perhaps matches TRBD2 (5 bases). Trimming shortened V by 0 bases and J by 0 bases, and 6 bases separated the two germline ends. The CDR3 totals 15 residues. CDR1 SGHRS and CDR2 YFSETQ come from the germline V gene. CDR3 DNA: TGCGCCAGCAGCTTGGCCGGGACGAACACCGGGGAGCTGTTTTTT. Encoded protein: CASSLAGTNTGELFF.

This clone came up once. The chain employs TRBV15 and TRBJ1-4; D unclear. The CDR3 contains 15 residues. Germline values: CDR1 LNHNV, CDR2 YYDKDF (reference sequence). V gave up 0 bases and J gave up 1 base, with 6 bases separating them. Here the CDR3 DNA reads TGTGCCACCAGCAGAGATTTAGTAACTAATGAAAAACTGTTTTTT. This translates into CATSRDLVTNEKLFF. Based on the CDR3 plus reference TRBV15 and TRBJ1-4, the full variable domain is DAMVIQNPRYQVTQFGKPVTLSCSQTLNHNVMYWYQQKSSQAPKLLFHYYDKDFNNEADTPDNFQSRRPNTSFCFLDIRSPGLGDTAMYLCATSRDLVTNEKLFFGSGTQLSVL.

This clone was counted a single time. This chain joins TRBV5-6 and TRBJ2-3, with 7 bases matching TRBD1. Trimming at V came to 1 base and at J to 0 bases, leaving 5 bases not matched to a gene. The CDR3 is 16 amino acids. Germline lookup yields CDR1 SGHDT and CDR2 YYEEEE. Here the CDR3 DNA reads TGTGCCAGCAGCTTGTATACAGGGGCTAGCACAGATACGCAGTATTTT. It specifies CASSLYTGASTDTQYF.

In its sample, this clone was seen once. The chain has TRBV5-1 and TRBJ2-3, with 7 bases matching TRBD2. The CDR3 loop spans 14 amino acids. The ends lost 4 bases at V and 6 bases at J; junction bases unmatched: 8. Germline CDR1 and CDR2: SGHRS and YFSETQ. The CDR3 DNA is TGCGCCAGCAGCCCTAGTGCACTAGCGGATACGCAGTATTTT. Protein sequence: CASSPSALADTQYF. Full variable domain (rest looked up from reference TRBV5-1 and TRBJ2-3): KAGVTQTPRYLIKTRGQQVTLSCSPISGHRSVSWYQQTPGQGLQFLFEYFSETQRNKGNFPGRFSGRQFSNSRSEMNVSTLELGDSALYLCASSPSALADTQYFGPGTRLTVL.